This T cell receptor beta chain was observed in a study of lymphopenia after photon versus proton radiotherapy. Overall study findings and caveats: Photon-treated patients lost naive T cells and TCR diversity; proton-treated stayed stable. Only patients who died were analyzed for survival; proton advantage is unproven. After the lymphocyte nadir, photon-treated repertoires showed oligoclonal expansion, especially of CD8+ Temra cells.

The V end was cut by 4 bases, the J end by 4 bases, with 11 bases between. Germline CDR1 and CDR2: MNHNS and SASEGT. The CDR3 spans 13 residues. Method: immunoSEQ multiplex PCR; TCRdb's copy keeps in-frame clones and lacks some. This table has 25,000 to 30,000 clones, approximately 87% appearing once. In this sample, this clone turned up once. Its antigen is undetermined. Sample: peripheral blood, taken from a patient treated with proton-based radiotherapy. This rearrangement joins TRBV6-1 to TRBJ2-7; TRBD1 is a possible D gene (6 bases). The origin of this receptor is a woman aged 55-69 years with cholangiocarcinoma. Some clones in this sample may be carry-over from other donors' samples. This CDR3 reads CASSGTVTYEQYF. The CDR3 nucleotides are TGTGCCAGCAGTGGGACAGTCACTTACGAGCAGTACTTC.